These 14 T cell receptor beta chains share one sample of origin, sequenced in a study of blood T cell repertoires in COVID-19 (TCRdb year 2020). Library creation used the immunoSEQ multiplex PCR assay. In its TCRdb copy, this immuneACCESS table keeps in-frame sequences only and misses some clones. Where compared with another copy, unresolved V genes explain less than half of these, and the others have no known cause. The sample table holds fewer than 400,000 clones, of which roughly 91% were seen once. 1.5% to 2% of the sample comes from the top ten. The specimen was peripheral blood. The receptors derive from a woman aged 25 to 39 with COVID-19, enrolled during active disease.

This clone was observed a few times. The chain employs TRBV24-1 and TRBJ2-3; TRBD2 agrees at 11 bases. The CDR3 is 15 amino acids. CDR1 and CDR2 from the germline V gene are KGHDR and SFDVKD. The ends lost 6 bases at V and 3 bases at J; junction bases unmatched: 4. Written as DNA, the CDR3 is TGTGCCACCAGTCGCGCTAGCGGGGGGACAGATACGCAGTATTTT. As protein: CATSRASGGTDTQYF.

This clone was observed once. V usage is TRBV11-1 and J usage is TRBJ2-5; TRBD1 aligns across 9 bases. The trim removed 3 bases at V and 4 bases at J, leaving 3 bases unmatched. CDR3 length: 14 residues. The germline V gene encodes CDR1 SGHAT and CDR2 FQDESV (reference sequence). In DNA, the CDR3 is TGTGCCAGCAGCTTGGACAGGGGAACAGAGACCCAGTACTTC. Its translation is CASSLDRGTETQYF.

This clone was detected only a few times. CDR3 sequence: CASSPGLISNQPQHF. Written as DNA, the CDR3 is TGTGCCAGCTCACCGGGACTTATTAGCAATCAGCCCCAGCATTTT. This chain joins TRBV18 and TRBJ1-5; tentatively, D is TRBD1 (5 bases). The V end lost 3 bases, the J end lost 0 bases, and 9 bases lay between the germline ends. The CDR3 has 15 amino acids. Looked up from germline, CDR1 is KGHSH and CDR2 is LQKENI.

This clone was counted once. The genes are TRBV28 and TRBJ1-2; TRBD1 matches at 7 bases. J lost 3 bases, V lost 2 bases, and 3 bases had no gene match. The CDR3 covers 14 residues. The V gene's germline CDR1 is MDHEN and CDR2 SYDVKM. The CDR3 region is CASSLVGQHYGYTF. In DNA form, the CDR3 reads TGTGCCAGCAGTTTAGTGGGACAGCACTATGGCTACACCTTC.

Comments on this clone: At the DNA level, this CDR3 is encoded by other sequences in the same sample as well. In nucleotides, the CDR3 is TGTGCCTGGAGTGTACAGGGGCAGCCCCAGCATTTT. Protein product: CAWSVQGQPQHF. The genes are TRBV30 and TRBJ1-5, with 7 bases matching TRBD1. The CDR3 covers 12 residues. Germline CDR1 GTSNPN, CDR2 SVGIG (reference sequence). Trimming took 0 bases from V and 7 from J; bases not matched to a gene: 0.

The chain joins TRBV6-5 to TRBJ1-1; D ambiguous. Trimming left V 6 bases short and J 8 bases short, with 19 bases between. CDR3 length equals 14 residues. From germline, CDR1 is MNHEY and CDR2 SVGAGI. Written as DNA, the CDR3 is TGTGCCAGCAGCCGTTCGTGGCAGATGAAAGAAGCTTTCTTT. This translates into CASSRSWQMKEAFF.

On this clone itself: Other nucleotide sequences from this sample produce the same CDR3. The gene calls are TRBV27 and TRBJ1-3; 7 positions match TRBD1. Germline V lookup: CDR1 MNHEY, CDR2 SMNVEV (reference sequence). J lost 2 bases, V lost 6 bases, and 4 bases had no gene match. This CDR3 spans 14 amino acids. CDR3: CASSLTGTGNTIYF. The CDR3 DNA follows: TGTGCCAGCAGCTTGACAGGGACTGGAAACACCATATATTTT.

The rearrangement links TRBV28 to TRBJ1-1, with 10 bases that match TRBD1. CDR3 length equals 16 residues. The germline CDR1 and CDR2 sequences are MDHEN and SYDVKM. J gave up 3 bases and V 3 bases, and 7 bases lay outside the gene matches. CDR3 amino acids: CASSLPGQGTDTEAFF. CDR3 DNA sequence: TGTGCCAGCAGTTTGCCGGGACAGGGGACTGACACTGAAGCTTTCTTT.

The genes are TRBV11-2 and TRBJ2-1, with 7 bases identical to TRBD2. J lost 5 bases, V lost 4 bases, and 5 bases had no gene match. This CDR3 contains 14 residues. In germline, CDR1 is SGHAT, CDR2 FQNNGV. CDR3 sequence: CASSSRSGNNEQFF. The CDR3 DNA follows: TGTGCCAGCAGCTCTAGGAGCGGGAACAATGAGCAGTTCTTC.

This sequence joins TRBV28 and TRBJ1-2; D ambiguous. From germline, CDR1 is MDHEN and CDR2 SYDVKM. Deletions cut 5 bases from V and 10 bases from J, with 17 bases between. This CDR3 spans 13 amino acids. The CDR3, as DNA: TGTGCCAGCAGTCCGCCGTCGACTGGGTTCTACACCTTC. Translated: CASSPPSTGFYTF.

J is TRBJ1-1 and V is TRBV4-1; perhaps TRBD1 as D (5 bases). V was shortened by 1 base and J by 0 bases, with 12 bases between the two germline ends. The CDR3 extends over 16 amino acids. CDR1 MGHRA and CDR2 YSYEKL come from the germline V gene. Written as DNA, the CDR3 is TGCGCCAGCAGCCAAGGTCAGGGCGTGATGAACACTGAAGCTTTCTTT. It is translated as CASSQGQGVMNTEAFF.

The rearrangement uses TRBV6-4 and TRBJ1-2, with D tentatively TRBD1 (6 bases). This CDR3 is 16 amino acids long. CDR1 and CDR2 from the germline V gene are MRHNA and SNTAGT. Trimming stripped 5 bases from V and 4 bases from J, with 20 bases between. The CDR3 loop is CASSPDRIQGFYGYTF. In nucleotides, the CDR3 is TGTGCCAGCAGTCCCGACAGAATACAGGGCTTCTATGGCTACACCTTC.

The V and J genes are TRBV5-4 and TRBJ1-1; a possible D gene is TRBD1 (6 bases). With 6 bases removed from V and 0 bases from J, the gap between germline ends came to 9 bases. Germline V lookup: CDR1 SGHNT, CDR2 YYREEE (reference sequence). The CDR3 runs to 13 residues. The CDR3 coding sequence is TGTGCCAGCACCAGGGGACTGAACACTGAAGCTTTCTTT. Translation: CASTRGLNTEAFF.

The chain couples TRBV6-2 or TRBV6-3 to TRBJ1-5; D remains unclear. V lost 4 bases and J 0 bases, leaving 7 bases between the germline ends. This CDR3 region has 14 residues. Germline CDR1 reads MNHEY; CDR2 reads SVGEGT. As DNA, the CDR3 is TGTGCCAGCAGTTGGGCCAATAGCAATCAGCCCCAGCATTTT. It specifies CASSWANSNQPQHF.